Shown below are 30 T cell receptor beta chains from a single sample sequenced in a study of T cells in Graves' hyperthyroidism and ophthalmopathy. RNA transcripts provided the source from which TCR beta CDR3 regions were amplified. The TCR CDR3 was amplified in a first-round RT-PCR using the HTBI primer set. TCRdb reanalysed the multiplex PCR reads using MiXCR and keeps one entry per CDR3 protein. The table has about 840,000 distinct CDR3 sequences, 35% to 45% seen once. Input material: blood. These receptors originate from a man between 18 and 35 years old with Graves' hyperthyroidism.

The table lists this clonotype with a few counts. This chain uses TRBV19 with TRBJ2-7, with a tentative D call TRBD2 (6 bases). This CDR3 has 14 residues. Deletions cut 3 bases from V and 3 bases from J, with 12 bases between. Per the germline V gene, CDR1 is LNHDA and CDR2 is SQIVND (reference sequence). The CDR3 region has the DNA TGTGCCAGTAGTATCCGGGAGAGGGACTACGAGCAGTACTTC. Its translation: CASSIRERDYEQYF.

The V call is TRBV2, the J call TRBJ1-5, with 7 bases fitting TRBD1. Per germline, CDR1 SNHLY and CDR2 FYNNEI. V lost 4 bases to trimming and J lost 5 bases; unmatched junction nucleotides: 8. The CDR3 runs to 15 residues. CDR3 DNA: TGTGCCAGCAGTGCAGAAACAGGGGCCTATCAGCCCCAGCATTTT. Translated: CASSAETGAYQPQHF.

The J gene is TRBJ2-5, the V gene TRBV11-1, with D maybe TRBD1 (6 bases). This CDR3 has 17 residues. CDR1 SGHAT and CDR2 FQDESV come from the germline V gene (reference sequence). The V end was cut by 5 bases, the J end by 0 bases, with 19 bases between. CDR3 region: CASSMPPDRTYQETQYF. Here the CDR3 DNA reads TGTGCCAGCAGCATGCCCCCCGACAGGACGTACCAAGAGACCCAGTACTTC.

This clonotype was observed a handful of times. The V call is TRBV9, the J call TRBJ2-5, with TRBD1 matching 7 bases. The CDR3 contains 15 residues. The V gene's germline CDR1 is SGDLS and CDR2 YYNGEE. V shed 1 base and J 3 bases; nucleotides not matched to a gene: 6. The CDR3 region has the DNA TGTGCCAGCAGCGTACAGGGGGATCCGGAAGAGACCCAGTACTTC. Amino acid sequence: CASSVQGDPEETQYF.

A note on this clonotype: Germline and junction disagree at one end, which may indicate a read error. The chain employs TRBV10-2 and TRBJ1-5; D not certain. Germline values: CDR1 WSHSY, CDR2 SAAADI. The CDR3 has 13 amino acids. CDR3 protein: CASSFAGPQPQHF. The CDR3 coding sequence is TGTGCCAGCAGTTTCGCAGGACCGCAGCCCCAGCATTTT.

The chain has TRBV7-3 and TRBJ2-7; possible D gene TRBD2, 6 bases. Germline V gene lookup returns CDR1 SGHTA and CDR2 FQGTGA. Trimming stripped 7 bases from V and 3 bases from J, with 22 bases between. The CDR3 has 16 amino acids. CDR3 DNA: TGTGCCAGCACCAACGACCGGGACTCCCATTACTACGAGCAGTACTTC. Its protein is CASTNDRDSHYYEQYF.

This clonotype was picked up a small number of times. One end of the junction is discordant with germline, which a read error may explain. The rearrangement joins TRBV5-1 to TRBJ1-2; D perhaps matches TRBD1 (6 bases). This CDR3 region has 15 residues. Per the germline V gene, CDR1 is SGHRS and CDR2 is YFSETQ. The CDR3, as DNA: TGTGCCAGCAGCGAACTCAGGGGATTCACGAATGGCTACACCTTC. It specifies CASSELRGFTNGYTF.

Turning to this clonotype: A much larger clonotype is one base distant, so this may be a read error. The chain carries TRBV7-2 and TRBJ2-7, with D tentatively TRBD2 (5 bases). The DNA end is more similar to TRBJ2-5, so the J call may be wrong. Germline V gene sequence: CDR1 SGHTA, CDR2 FQGNSA. This CDR3 comprises 13 residues. As DNA, the CDR3 is TGTGTCAGCAGCTTAGCCCTAGCCCAGACCCAGTACTTC. It encodes CVSSLALAQTQYF.

The chain combines TRBV4-3 with TRBJ1-5; D remains unclear. This CDR3 region has 16 residues. Germline V CDR1 and CDR2: LGHNA, YSLEER. Trimming took 0 bases from V and 6 from J, leaving 15 bases between them. CDR3 nucleotide sequence: TGCGCCAGCAGCCAAGATCCCAGTCCGGGAGGTCAGCCCCAGCATTTT. Its translation is CASSQDPSPGGQPQHF.

This clonotype was observed at least ten times. This chain joins TRBV13 and TRBJ1-6, with TRBD1 identical over 7 bases. V lost 0 bases to trimming and J lost 7 bases; unmatched junction nucleotides: 3. This CDR3 comprises 15 residues. Germline loops: CDR1 PRHDT, CDR2 FYEKMQ (reference sequence). As DNA, the CDR3 is TGTGCCAGCAGCTTAGGACAGGGGATCAATTCACCCCTCCACTTT. It is translated as CASSLGQGINSPLHF. Combining the CDR3 with reference TRBV13 and TRBJ1-6 gives the whole variable domain AAGVIQSPRHLIKEKRETATLKCYPIPRHDTVYWYQQGPGQDPQFLISFYEKMQSDKGSIPDRFSAQQFSDYHSELNMSSLELGDSALYFCASSLGQGINSPLHFGNGTRLTVT.

This clonotype has only a few counts. This chain links TRBV9 with TRBJ1-3; tentative D call: TRBD1 (6 bases). V was trimmed by 3 bases and J by 3 bases, leaving 13 bases between them. The CDR3 has 15 residues. Germline-derived CDR1 and CDR2 are SGDLS and YYNGEE. CDR3 DNA: TGTGCCAGCAGCGCCGCAGGGGAGATTGGAAACACCATATATTTT. Its translation is CASSAAGEIGNTIYF.

This clonotype has just one count. The chain uses TRBV7-2 and TRBJ2-3; 10 bases line up with TRBD2. Trimming removed 5 bases from V and 1 base from J; junction bases left unmatched: 3. Germline assignment: CDR1 SGHTA and CDR2 FQGNSA. CDR3 length equals 15 residues. CDR3: CASSPGTSGTDTQYF. The CDR3 nucleotides are TGTGCCAGCAGCCCGGGGACTAGCGGCACAGATACGCAGTATTTT.

This clonotype was seen repeatedly, ten times or more. The CDR3 sequence: CASSLRRRVQETQYF. The CDR3 nucleotides are TGTGCCAGCAGCCTCAGACGCAGGGTCCAAGAGACCCAGTACTTC. This chain links TRBV7-2 with TRBJ2-5; weak D call: TRBD1 (5 bases). Germline-derived CDR1 and CDR2 are SGHTA and FQGNSA. The V and J ends lost 5 bases and 1 base respectively, with 14 bases between them. The CDR3 loop spans 15 amino acids. The complete variable domain, with remaining parts taken from reference TRBV7-2 and TRBJ2-5, reads GAGVSQSPSNKVTEKGKDVELRCDPISGHTALYWYRQSLGQGLEFLIYFQGNSAPDKSGLPSDRFSAERTGGSVSTLTIQRTQQEDSAVYLCASSLRRRVQETQYFGPGTRLLVL.

The chain has TRBV5-8 and TRBJ2-7; D is unresolved. This CDR3 region has 13 residues. The V end lost 0 bases, the J end lost 6 bases, and 10 bases lay between the germline ends. Germline CDR1 and CDR2: SGHTS and YDEGEE. CDR3 in DNA: TGTGCCAGCAGCTTGGCCAGCCCTGGCGAGCAGTACTTC. It yields the protein CASSLASPGEQYF.

This clonotype was counted between two and nine times. V gene TRBV2 combines with J gene TRBJ2-7; unclear D gene. V was cut by 7 bases and J by 0 bases, with 19 bases left in between. The CDR3 contains 16 residues. CDR1 is SNHLY and CDR2 is FYNNEI in the germline V gene. The CDR3 spells CASNPTFTESSYEQYF. CDR3 nucleotides: TGTGCCAGCAATCCAACCTTCACGGAGAGCTCCTACGAGCAGTACTTC. The full variable domain, completed using reference TRBV2 and TRBJ2-7, is EPEVTQTPSHQVTQMGQEVILRCVPISNHLYFYWYRQILGQKVEFLVSFYNNEISEKSEIFDDQFSVERPDGSNFTLKIRSTKLEDSAMYFCASNPTFTESSYEQYFGPGTRLTVT.

This clonotype was seen just once. The chain uses TRBV15 and TRBJ1-2; D is unclear. This CDR3 region has 14 residues. CDR1 and CDR2 from the germline V gene are LNHNV and YYDKDF (reference sequence). V lost 0 bases and J 2 bases, leaving 7 bases between the germline ends. Written as DNA, the CDR3 is TGTGCCACCAGCAGAGAGGGCTACAACTATGGCTACACCTTC. Translation gives CATSREGYNYGYTF.

The J gene is TRBJ1-5, the V gene TRBV10-3, with TRBD1 matching 8 bases. There are 13 residues in the CDR3. CDR1 and CDR2 from the germline V gene are ENHRY and SYGVKD. CDR3 sequence: CARTGGSNQPQHF. CDR3 nucleotides: TGTGCTCGCACAGGGGGTAGCAATCAGCCCCAGCATTTT.

This clonotype has ten or more counts. The chain uses TRBV29-1 and TRBJ2-2; D possibly corresponds to TRBD2 (7 bases). This CDR3 has 13 amino acids. The V and J ends lost 5 bases and 8 bases respectively, with 15 bases between them. Germline CDR1 and CDR2: SQVTM and ANQGSEA. The CDR3 DNA is TGCAGCGTTACCAGGGAGGGGGTAGGGGAGCTGTTTTTT. Translation gives CSVTREGVGELFF.

This clonotype turned up a few times. V is TRBV9 and J is TRBJ2-5, with TRBD2 as a possible D gene (7 bases). The CDR3 has 15 residues. Trimming shortened V by 5 bases and J by 4 bases, and 18 bases separated the two germline ends. Per germline, CDR1 SGDLS and CDR2 YYNGEE. CDR3 bases: TGTGCCAGCAGACGAAGTCACAGGGAGGGAGAGACCCAGTACTTC. Amino acids: CASRRSHREGETQYF.

This clonotype was detected ten times or more. The genes are TRBV5-6 and TRBJ2-5, with a tentative D call TRBD2 (5 bases). This CDR3 spans 13 amino acids. The V gene's germline CDR1 is SGHDT and CDR2 YYEEEE. V dropped 1 base and J dropped 5 bases, with 9 bases sitting between them. DNA of the CDR3: TGTGCCAGCAGCTTGCGGACTGGGGAGACCCAGTACTTC. This codes for CASSLRTGETQYF.

The sample holds a few counts of this clonotype. The chain has TRBV6-2 or TRBV6-3 and TRBJ1-6; no clear D. Between the trimmed V and J ends, which lost 4 bases and 7 bases, there was a span of 11 bases. Germline loops: CDR1 MNHEY, CDR2 SVGEGT. This CDR3 contains 14 residues. For the CDR3, the DNA is TGTGCCAGCAGTTCCGGCAGCTCAAATTCACCCCTCCACTTT. This gives the protein CASSSGSSNSPLHF.

The chain employs TRBV6-5 and TRBJ2-2; TRBD1 aligns across 10 bases. This CDR3 comprises 15 residues. The germline V gene has CDR1 MNHEY and CDR2 SVGAGI. V gave up 7 bases and J gave up 3 bases; unmatched junction bases: 5. CDR3 sequence (DNA): TGTGCCAGCAAGCCGGGACAGGGGTACACCGGGGAGCTGTTTTTT. Residues: CASKPGQGYTGELFF.

Only a few counts were recorded for this clonotype. This chain connects TRBV4-3 to TRBJ2-7; the D call may be TRBD1 or TRBD2 (5 bases each). CDR1 is LGHNA and CDR2 is YSLEER in the germline V gene. With 1 base removed from V and 2 bases from J, the gap between germline ends came to 12 bases. The CDR3 consists of 15 residues. The CDR3 DNA follows: TGCGCCAGCAGCCAAGCGGGGACGGTTGCCTACGAGCAGTACTTC. Protein: CASSQAGTVAYEQYF.

The chain links TRBV4-1 to TRBJ1-1; the D gene is possibly TRBD1 (6 bases). Trimming removed 6 bases from V and 3 bases from J, with 11 bases in between. Germline V CDR1 and CDR2: MGHRA, YSYEKL. The CDR3 consists of 13 residues. The CDR3 sequence is CASRRQDYTEAFF. CDR3 nucleotide sequence: TGCGCCAGCAGACGACAGGATTACACTGAAGCTTTCTTT.

As to this clonotype: This may come from a read error, since a much larger clone is one base off. The rearrangement joins TRBV15 to TRBJ2-5; 11 bases map to TRBD2. Trimming took 0 bases from V and 13 from J; bases not matched to a gene: 7. The CDR3 sequence is 14 residues long. CDR1 is LNHNV, CDR2 YYDKDF, per germline (reference sequence). CDR3 amino acids: CATSRDTSGSELYF. As DNA, the CDR3 is TGTGCCACCAGCAGAGATACTAGCGGGAGCGAGCTGTACTTC.

This chain links TRBV25-1 with TRBJ2-5; D not certain. Germline CDR1 reads MGHDK; CDR2 reads SYGVNS. The V end lost 8 bases, the J end lost 3 bases, and 16 bases lay between the germline ends. The CDR3 length is 14 residues. The CDR3 nucleotides are TGTGCCAGCGCAGCCTACTCGGACGAAGAGACCCAGTACTTC. The encoded protein is CASAAYSDEETQYF.

The chain couples TRBV9 to TRBJ1-2; 8 bases are shared with TRBD1. Germline V gives CDR1 SGDLS, CDR2 YYNGEE. The CDR3 length is 13 residues. V lost 2 bases and J lost 12; bases outside the gene matches: 9. This chain's CDR3 is CASSVETGVGNTF. For the CDR3, the DNA is TGTGCCAGCAGCGTCGAGACAGGGGTTGGAAACACCTTC. Variable domain in full (rest from reference TRBV9 and TRBJ1-2): DSGVTQTPKHLITATGQRVTLRCSPRSGDLSVYWYQQSLDQGLQFLIQYYNGEERAKGNILERFSAQQFPDLHSELNLSSLELGDSALYFCASSVETGVGNTFGSGTRLTVV.

As to this clonotype: Its ends do not fully match the called genes, so a read error is possible. The rearrangement joins TRBV5-1 to TRBJ2-2; TRBD1 or TRBD2 may be the D gene (5 bases each). The CDR3 has 15 amino acids. In germline, CDR1 is SGHRS, CDR2 YFSETQ. Here the CDR3 DNA reads TGTGCCAGTAGCTCGATCAGGGAGAAGTCCGGGGAGCTGTTTTTT. Translating it yields CASSSIREKSGELFF.

Many counts were recorded for this clonotype. The V call is TRBV29-1, the J call TRBJ1-2; D ambiguous. CDR1 and CDR2 (germline): SQVTM, ANQGSEA. The V and J ends lost 0 bases and 1 base respectively, with 9 bases between them. The CDR3 sequence is 14 residues long. The CDR3 DNA is TGCAGCGTTGAAGAGGCCCAAGATAACTATGGCTACACCTTC. Its protein is CSVEEAQDNYGYTF.

The rearrangement uses TRBV5-1 and TRBJ1-4, with D maybe TRBD1 (5 bases). Trimming shortened V by 2 bases and J by 8 bases, and 7 bases separated the two germline ends. The CDR3 length is 12 residues. Germline V gives CDR1 SGHRS, CDR2 YFSETQ. CDR3 sequence: CASSFEGEKLFF. The CDR3 coding sequence is TGCGCCAGCAGCTTTGAGGGGGAAAAACTGTTTTTT. The full variable domain, its missing parts supplied by reference TRBV5-1 and TRBJ1-4, is KAGVTQTPRYLIKTRGQQVTLSCSPISGHRSVSWYQQTPGQGLQFLFEYFSETQRNKGNFPGRFSGRQFSNSRSEMNVSTLELGDSALYLCASSFEGEKLFFGSGTQLSVL.